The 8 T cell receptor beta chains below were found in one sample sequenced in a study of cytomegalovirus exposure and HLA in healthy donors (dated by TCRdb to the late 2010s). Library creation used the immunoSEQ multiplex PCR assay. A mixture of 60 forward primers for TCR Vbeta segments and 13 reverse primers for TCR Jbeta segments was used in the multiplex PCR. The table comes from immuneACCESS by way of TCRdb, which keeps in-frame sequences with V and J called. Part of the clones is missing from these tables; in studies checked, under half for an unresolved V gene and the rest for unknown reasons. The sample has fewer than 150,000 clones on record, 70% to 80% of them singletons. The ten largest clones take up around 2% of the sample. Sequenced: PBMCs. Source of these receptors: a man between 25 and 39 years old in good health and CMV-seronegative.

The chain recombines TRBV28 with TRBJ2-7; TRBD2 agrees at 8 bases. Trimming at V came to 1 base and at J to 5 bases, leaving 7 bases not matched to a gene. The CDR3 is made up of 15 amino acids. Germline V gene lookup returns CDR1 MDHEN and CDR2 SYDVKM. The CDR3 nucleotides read TGTGCCAGCAGTTTATTTGCGGGAGGTCTCCACGAGCAGTACTTC. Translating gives CASSLFAGGLHEQYF.

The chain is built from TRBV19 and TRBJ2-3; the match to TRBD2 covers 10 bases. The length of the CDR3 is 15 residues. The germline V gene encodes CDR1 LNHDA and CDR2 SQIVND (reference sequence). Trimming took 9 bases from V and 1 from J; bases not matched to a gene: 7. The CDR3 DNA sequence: TGTGCCAGCACCCGACTAGCGGGCGGCACAGATACGCAGTATTTT. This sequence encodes CASTRLAGGTDTQYF.

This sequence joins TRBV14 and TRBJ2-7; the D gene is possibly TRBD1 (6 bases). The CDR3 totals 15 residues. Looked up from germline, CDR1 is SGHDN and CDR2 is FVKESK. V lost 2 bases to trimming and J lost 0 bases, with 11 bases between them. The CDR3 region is CASSQWDTYSYEQYF. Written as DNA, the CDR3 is TGTGCCAGCAGCCAATGGGACACATACTCCTACGAGCAGTACTTC.

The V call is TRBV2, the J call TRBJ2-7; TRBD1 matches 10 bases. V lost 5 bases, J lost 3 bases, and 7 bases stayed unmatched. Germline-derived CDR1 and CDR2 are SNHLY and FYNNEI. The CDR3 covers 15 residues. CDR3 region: CASSSGQGTHYEQYF. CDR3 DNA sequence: TGTGCCAGCAGTTCGGGACAGGGGACCCACTACGAGCAGTACTTC.

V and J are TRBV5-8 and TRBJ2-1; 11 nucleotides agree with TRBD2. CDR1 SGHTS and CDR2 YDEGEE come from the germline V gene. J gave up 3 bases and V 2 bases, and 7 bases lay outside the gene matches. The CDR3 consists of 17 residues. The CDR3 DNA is TGTGCCAGCAGCTTTTCCCTAGCGGGAGGTATCTACAATGAGCAGTTCTTC. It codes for CASSFSLAGGIYNEQFF. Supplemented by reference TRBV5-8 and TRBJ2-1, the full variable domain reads EAGVTQSPTHLIKTRGQQATLRCSPISGHTSVYWYQQALGLGLQFLLWYDEGEERNRGNFPPRFSGRQFPNYSSELNVNALELEDSALYLCASSFSLAGGIYNEQFFGPGTRLTVL.

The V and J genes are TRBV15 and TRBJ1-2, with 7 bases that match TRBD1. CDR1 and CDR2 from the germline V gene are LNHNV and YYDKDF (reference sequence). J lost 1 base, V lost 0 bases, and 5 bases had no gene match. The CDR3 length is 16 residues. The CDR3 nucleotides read TGTGCCACCAGCAGAGATCAGGGGGGAATTAACTATGGCTACACCTTC. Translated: CATSRDQGGINYGYTF.

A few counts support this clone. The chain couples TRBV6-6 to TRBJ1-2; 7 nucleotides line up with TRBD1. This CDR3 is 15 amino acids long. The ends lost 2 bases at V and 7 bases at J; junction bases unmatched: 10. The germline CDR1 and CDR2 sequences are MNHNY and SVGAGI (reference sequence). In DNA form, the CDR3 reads TGTGCCAGCAGTTACGGGACAGCCGAAGGTGGTGGCTACACCTTC. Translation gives CASSYGTAEGGGYTF.

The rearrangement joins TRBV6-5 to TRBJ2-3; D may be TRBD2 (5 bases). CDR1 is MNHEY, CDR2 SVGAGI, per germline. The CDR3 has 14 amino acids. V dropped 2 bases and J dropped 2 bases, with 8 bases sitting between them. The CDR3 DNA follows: TGTGCCAGCAGTTACCGGGGTTCCACAGATACGCAGTATTTT. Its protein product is CASSYRGSTDTQYF.